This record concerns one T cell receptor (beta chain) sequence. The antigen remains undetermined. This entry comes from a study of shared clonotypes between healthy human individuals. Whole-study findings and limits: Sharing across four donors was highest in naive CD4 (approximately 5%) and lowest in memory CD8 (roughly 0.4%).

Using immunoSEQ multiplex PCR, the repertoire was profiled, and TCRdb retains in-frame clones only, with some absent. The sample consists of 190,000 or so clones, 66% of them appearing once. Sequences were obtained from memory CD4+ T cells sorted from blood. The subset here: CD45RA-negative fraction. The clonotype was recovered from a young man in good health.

CDR3 nucleotides: TGTGCCAGCAGGGGGCAGGGAGCAGGAAACACCATATATTTT. Encoded protein: CASRGQGAGNTIYF. V is TRBV28 and J is TRBJ1-3; TRBD1 might be the D (5 bases). The germline CDR1 and CDR2 sequences are MDHEN and SYDVKM. The germline V and J ends were trimmed by 6 bases and 4 bases, with 13 bases remaining between them. The CDR3 covers 14 residues.